This TCR beta chain derives from a study of cytomegalovirus exposure and HLA in healthy donors. A remark on this clone: Its specificity is unknown.

The study ran its PCR with 60 Vbeta and 13 Jbeta primers. The assay was immunoSEQ multiplex PCR, and TCRdb's table has in-frame clones only and misses some. The sample holds 150,000 to 200,000 clones, approximately 71% seen once. Germline V lookup: CDR1 SGHRS, CDR2 YFSETQ. V lost 6 bases, J lost 1 base, and 10 bases lay in between. This CDR3 is built from 13 residues. Study-level results: Roughly uniform sequencing depth across donors was assumed, possibly incorrectly. The study recorded 150 to 200 TCR beta chains that were cytomegalovirus-associated. Cytomegalovirus status was reportedly diagnosed by the classifier with high specificity and sensitivity.

The sequence was collected from a man under 40 in good health and CMV-seropositive. The sequenced material came from PBMCs. V and J are TRBV5-1 and TRBJ2-5; D ambiguous. The CDR3 bases are TGCGCCAGCAAGTTGGGCTTCCAAGAGACCCAGTACTTC. It is translated as CASKLGFQETQYF.